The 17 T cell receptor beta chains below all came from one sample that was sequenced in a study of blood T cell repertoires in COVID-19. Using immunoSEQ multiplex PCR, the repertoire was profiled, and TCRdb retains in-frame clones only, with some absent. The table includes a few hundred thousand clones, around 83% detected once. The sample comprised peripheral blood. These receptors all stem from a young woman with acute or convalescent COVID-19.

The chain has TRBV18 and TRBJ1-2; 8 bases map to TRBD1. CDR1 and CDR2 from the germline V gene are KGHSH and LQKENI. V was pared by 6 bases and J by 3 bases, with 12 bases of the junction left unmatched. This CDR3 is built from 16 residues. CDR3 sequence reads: CASSLRTGLVDYGYTF. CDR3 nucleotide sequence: TGTGCCAGCTCCCTGCGGACAGGGCTGGTCGACTATGGCTACACCTTC.

The DNA of the CDR3 is TGTGCCAGCAGCCAAGATGGTTTTGGCGGTGTACAGTTCTTC. It specifies CASSQDGFGGVQFF. The V and J genes are TRBV14 and TRBJ2-1; D gene uncertain. From germline, CDR1 is SGHDN and CDR2 FVKESK. This CDR3 has 14 residues. The V gene lost 0 bases and the J gene lost 13 bases, with 16 bases spanning the gap.

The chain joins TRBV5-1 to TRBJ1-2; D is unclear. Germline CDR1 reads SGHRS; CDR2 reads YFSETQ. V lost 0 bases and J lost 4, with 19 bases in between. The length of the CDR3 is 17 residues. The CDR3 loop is CASSLAQSYPPLYGYTF. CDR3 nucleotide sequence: TGCGCCAGCAGCTTGGCACAGTCTTATCCCCCTCTCTATGGCTACACCTTC.

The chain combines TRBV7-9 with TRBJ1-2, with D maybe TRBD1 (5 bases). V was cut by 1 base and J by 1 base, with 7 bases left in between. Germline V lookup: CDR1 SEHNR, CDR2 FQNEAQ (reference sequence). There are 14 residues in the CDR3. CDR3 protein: CASSLGGVNYGYTF. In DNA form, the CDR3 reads TGTGCCAGCAGCTTAGGGGGGGTTAACTATGGCTACACCTTC.

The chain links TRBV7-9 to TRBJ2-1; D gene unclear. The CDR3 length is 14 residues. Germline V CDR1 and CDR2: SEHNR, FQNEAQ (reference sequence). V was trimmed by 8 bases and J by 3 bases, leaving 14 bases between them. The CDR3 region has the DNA TGTGCCAGCGGGCAGTCAAACCTCTACAATGAGCAGTTCTTC. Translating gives CASGQSNLYNEQFF.

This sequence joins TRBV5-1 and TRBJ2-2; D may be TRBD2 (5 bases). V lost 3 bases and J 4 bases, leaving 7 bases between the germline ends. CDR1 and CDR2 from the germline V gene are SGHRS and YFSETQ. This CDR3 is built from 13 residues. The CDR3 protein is CASSSGITGELFF. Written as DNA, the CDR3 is TGCGCCAGCAGCTCGGGAATCACCGGGGAGCTGTTTTTT.

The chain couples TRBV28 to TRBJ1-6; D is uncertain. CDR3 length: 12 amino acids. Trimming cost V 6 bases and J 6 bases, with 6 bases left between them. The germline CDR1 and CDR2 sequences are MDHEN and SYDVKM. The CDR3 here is CASSPLNSPLHF. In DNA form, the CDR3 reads TGTGCCAGCAGCCCCCTTAATTCACCCCTCCACTTT.

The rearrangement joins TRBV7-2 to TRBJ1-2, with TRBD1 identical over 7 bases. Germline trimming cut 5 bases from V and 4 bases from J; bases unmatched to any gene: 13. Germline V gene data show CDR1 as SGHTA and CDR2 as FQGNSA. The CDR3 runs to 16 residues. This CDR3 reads CASSTFDRDGGYGYTF. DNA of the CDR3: TGTGCCAGCAGCACTTTTGACAGGGACGGCGGCTATGGCTACACCTTC.

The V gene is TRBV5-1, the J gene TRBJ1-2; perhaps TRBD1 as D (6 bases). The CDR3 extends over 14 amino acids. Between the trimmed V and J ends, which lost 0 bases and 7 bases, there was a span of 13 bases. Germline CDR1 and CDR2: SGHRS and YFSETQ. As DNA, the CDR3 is TGCGCCAGCAGCTTGGAAAACAGGGCGGCTGGCTACACCTTC. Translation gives CASSLENRAAGYTF. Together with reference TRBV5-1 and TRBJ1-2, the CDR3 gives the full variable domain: KAGVTQTPRYLIKTRGQQVTLSCSPISGHRSVSWYQQTPGQGLQFLFEYFSETQRNKGNFPGRFSGRQFSNSRSEMNVSTLELGDSALYLCASSLENRAAGYTFGSGTRLTVV.

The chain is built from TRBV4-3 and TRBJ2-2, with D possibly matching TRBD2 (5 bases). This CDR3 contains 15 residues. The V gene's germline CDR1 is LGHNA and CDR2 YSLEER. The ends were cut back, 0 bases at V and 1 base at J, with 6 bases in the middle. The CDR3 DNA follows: TGCGCCAGCAGCCAAGATGCGGGGAACACCGGGGAGCTGTTTTTT. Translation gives CASSQDAGNTGELFF.

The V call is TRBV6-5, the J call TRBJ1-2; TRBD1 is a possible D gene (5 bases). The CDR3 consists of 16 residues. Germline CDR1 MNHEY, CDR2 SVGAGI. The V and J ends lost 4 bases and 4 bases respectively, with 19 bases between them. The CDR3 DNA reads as TGTGCCAGCAGTTTCGACGGCCCGGGGGGGAGCTATGGCTACACCTTC. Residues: CASSFDGPGGSYGYTF.

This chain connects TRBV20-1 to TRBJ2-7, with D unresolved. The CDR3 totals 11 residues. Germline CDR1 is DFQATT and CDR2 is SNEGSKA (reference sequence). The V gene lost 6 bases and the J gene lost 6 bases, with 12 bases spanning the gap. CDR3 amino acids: CSAPQNFEQYF. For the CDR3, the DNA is TGCAGTGCCCCCCAGAATTTCGAGCAGTACTTC.

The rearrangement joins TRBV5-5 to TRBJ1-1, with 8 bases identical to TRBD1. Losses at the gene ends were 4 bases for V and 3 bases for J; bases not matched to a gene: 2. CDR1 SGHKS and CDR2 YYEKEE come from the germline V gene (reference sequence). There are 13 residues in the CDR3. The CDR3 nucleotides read TGTGCCAGCAGCGTACAGGGGGACACTGAAGCTTTCTTT. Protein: CASSVQGDTEAFF.

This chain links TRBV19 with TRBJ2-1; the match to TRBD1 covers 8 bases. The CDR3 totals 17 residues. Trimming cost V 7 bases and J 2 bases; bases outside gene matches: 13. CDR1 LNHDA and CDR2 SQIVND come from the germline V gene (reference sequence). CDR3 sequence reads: CASNTGGGRGAYNEQFF. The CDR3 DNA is TGTGCCAGTAACACAGGGGGAGGCAGGGGGGCCTACAATGAGCAGTTCTTC.

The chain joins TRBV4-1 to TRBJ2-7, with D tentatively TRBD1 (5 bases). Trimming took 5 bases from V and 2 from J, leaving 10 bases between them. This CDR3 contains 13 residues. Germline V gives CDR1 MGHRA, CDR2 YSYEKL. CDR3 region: CASSFDRPYEQYF. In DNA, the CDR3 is TGCGCCAGCAGCTTTGACAGACCCTACGAGCAGTACTTC.

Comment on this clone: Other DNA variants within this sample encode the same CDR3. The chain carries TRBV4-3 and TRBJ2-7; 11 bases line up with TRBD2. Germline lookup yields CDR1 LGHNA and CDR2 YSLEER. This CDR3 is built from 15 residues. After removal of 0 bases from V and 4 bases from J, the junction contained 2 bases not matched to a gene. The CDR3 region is CASSQDLAGGYEQYF. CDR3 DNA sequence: TGCGCCAGCAGCCAAGATTTAGCGGGAGGGTACGAGCAGTACTTC.

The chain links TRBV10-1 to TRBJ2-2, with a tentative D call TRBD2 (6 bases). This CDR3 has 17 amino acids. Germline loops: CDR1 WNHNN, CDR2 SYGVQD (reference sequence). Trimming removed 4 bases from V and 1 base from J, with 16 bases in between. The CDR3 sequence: CASSGGGNSLNTGELFF. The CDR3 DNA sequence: TGCGCCAGCAGTGGGGGCGGGAATTCGTTGAACACCGGGGAGCTGTTTTTT.